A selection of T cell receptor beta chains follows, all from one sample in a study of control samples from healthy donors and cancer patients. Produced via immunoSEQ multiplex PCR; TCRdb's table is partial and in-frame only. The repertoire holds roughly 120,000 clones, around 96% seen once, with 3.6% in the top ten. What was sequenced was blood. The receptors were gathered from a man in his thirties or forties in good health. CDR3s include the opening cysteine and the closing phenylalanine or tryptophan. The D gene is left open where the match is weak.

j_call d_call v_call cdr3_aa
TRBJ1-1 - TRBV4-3 CASSKKGTTEAFF
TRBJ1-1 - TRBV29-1 CSVEGPISAGTEAFF
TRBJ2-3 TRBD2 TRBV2 CASSALAGGATSQYF
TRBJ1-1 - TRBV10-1 CASSPTGMNTEAFF
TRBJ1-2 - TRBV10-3 CAISAQGLNYGYTF
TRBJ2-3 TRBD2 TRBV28 CASSSLGLAGPTDTQYF
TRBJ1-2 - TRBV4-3 CASSQDQGSNYGYTF
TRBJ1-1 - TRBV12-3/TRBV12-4 CASSFGTEAFF
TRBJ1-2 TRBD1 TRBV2 CASSEASLGATGKGYGYTF
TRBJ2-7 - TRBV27 CASSVTALSSYEQYF
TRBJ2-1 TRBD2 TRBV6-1 CASSVGPGLAGHNEQFF
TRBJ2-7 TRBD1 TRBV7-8 CASSPSGTGGFEQYF
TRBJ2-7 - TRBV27 CASSLRDLGSDEQYF
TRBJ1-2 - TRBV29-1 CSVGVDYGYTF
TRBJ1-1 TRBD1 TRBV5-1 CASSGGQGLNTEAFF
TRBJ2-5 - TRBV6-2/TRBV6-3 CASSYSSPDETQYF
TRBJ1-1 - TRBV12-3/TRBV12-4 CASSPTGNTEAFF
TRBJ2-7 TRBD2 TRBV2 CASSASTSGLSYEQYF
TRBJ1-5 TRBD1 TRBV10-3 CAISEGLQGKRQPQHF
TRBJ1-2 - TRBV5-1 CASSFGTNYGYTF
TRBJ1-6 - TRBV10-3 CAIKEGGAGTYNSPLHF
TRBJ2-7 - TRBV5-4 CASSLDGVYEQYF
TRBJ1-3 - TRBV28 CASTAGRSGNTIYF
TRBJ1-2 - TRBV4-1 CASSQVMDSPYGYTF
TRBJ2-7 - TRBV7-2 CASSLTGGSYEQYF
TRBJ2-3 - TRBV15 CATSPDVVSTDTQYF
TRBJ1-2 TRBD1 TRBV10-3 CAISEDNQGARGYTF
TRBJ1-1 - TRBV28 CASSLPNTEAFF
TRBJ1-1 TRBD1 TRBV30 CAWSVGTGGNTEAFF
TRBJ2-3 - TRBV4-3 CASSQSLGVDTQYF
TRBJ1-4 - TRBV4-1 CASSQPGRRPGKLFF
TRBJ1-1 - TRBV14 CASSQQGYTEAFF
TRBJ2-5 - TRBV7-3 CASSLTLGLQETQYF
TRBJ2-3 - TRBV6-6 CASWGVSTDTQYF
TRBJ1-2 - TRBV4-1 CASSQDPIGGYTF
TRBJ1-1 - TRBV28 CASSLRRWGASAEAFF
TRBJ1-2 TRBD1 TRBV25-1 CASSRSDREHGYTF
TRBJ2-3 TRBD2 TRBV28 CASSYGLAGESDTQYF
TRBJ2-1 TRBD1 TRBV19 CASSIDRGDEQFF
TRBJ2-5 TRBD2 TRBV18 CASSPGLEETQYF
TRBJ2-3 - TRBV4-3 CASSPGTGPGRTQYF
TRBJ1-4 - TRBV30 CACRPGATNEKLFF
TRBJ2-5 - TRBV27 CASTWGETQYF
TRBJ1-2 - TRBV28 CASSPPGISHGYTF
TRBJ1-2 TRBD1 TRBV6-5 CASTMPGTGDGYTF
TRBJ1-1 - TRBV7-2 CASSLGAGHTEAFF
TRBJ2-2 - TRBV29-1 CSVEKEVGELFF
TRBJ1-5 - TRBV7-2 CASSLDGGQPQHF
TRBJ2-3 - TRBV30 CAWSVQETDLDTQYF
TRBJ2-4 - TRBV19 CASSWDVAKNIQYF
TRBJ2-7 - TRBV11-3 CASSLPEGGGKYEQYF
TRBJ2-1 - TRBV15 CATSRGMPQGEVNEQFF
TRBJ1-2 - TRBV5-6 CASSLSSYGYTF
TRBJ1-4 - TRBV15 CATSRVGVNEKLFF
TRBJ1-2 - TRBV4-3 CASSQGVNYGYTF